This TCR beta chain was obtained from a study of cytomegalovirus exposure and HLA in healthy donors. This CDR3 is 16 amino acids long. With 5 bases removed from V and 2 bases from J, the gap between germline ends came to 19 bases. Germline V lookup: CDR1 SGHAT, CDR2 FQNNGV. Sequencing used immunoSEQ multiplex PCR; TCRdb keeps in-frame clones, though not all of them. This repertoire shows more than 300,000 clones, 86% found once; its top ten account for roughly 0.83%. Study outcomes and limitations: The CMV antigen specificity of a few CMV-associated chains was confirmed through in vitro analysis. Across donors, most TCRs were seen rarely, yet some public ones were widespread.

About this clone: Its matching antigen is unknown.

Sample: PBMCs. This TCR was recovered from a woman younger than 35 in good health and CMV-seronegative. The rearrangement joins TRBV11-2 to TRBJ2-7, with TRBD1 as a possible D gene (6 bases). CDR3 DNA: TGTGCCAGCAGCCACTCGCGTGGGACACAGACCTACGAGCAGTACTTC. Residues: CASSHSRGTQTYEQYF.